The sequence of this T cell receptor beta chain was determined in a study of T cell responses to AZD1222 COVID-19 vaccine. Study-wide results and limits: Following two doses of AZD1222, Spike-specific TCR breadth and depth rose. It should be noted that donors were predominantly white British and more often female, and clonal diversity was possibly underestimated.

Repertoires were generated with immunoSEQ multiplex PCR, while TCRdb's copy carries only in-frame clones and drops some. The sample includes roughly 77,000 clones, approximately 88% of them seen just once. In germline, CDR1 is SGHVS, CDR2 FNYEAQ. V dropped 5 bases and J dropped 3; count of bases not matched to a gene: 7. The length of the CDR3 is 15 residues. Note on this clone: Its specificity is unknown.

The TCR comes from an adult in good health. Sequencing was performed on peripheral blood, taken on day 0 of MenACWY control vaccination. The V gene is TRBV7-6, the J gene TRBJ1-2; 9 bases line up with TRBD1. The DNA of the CDR3 is TGTGCCAGCAGCCTCCAGGGACAGGGTGACTATGGCTACACCTTC. Translating gives CASSLQGQGDYGYTF.